This entry lists 21 T cell receptor beta chains sequenced from one sample in a study of blood T cell repertoires in COVID-19. Clones were read by immunoSEQ multiplex PCR, and TCRdb kept only the in-frame ones, dropping some. The sample shows hundreds of thousands of clones, roughly 90% of them seen only once. Sequenced: PBMCs or T cells enriched from blood (not recorded which). These receptors were taken from a woman between 45 and 65 years old in a cohort exposed to, infected with or recovered from COVID-19 (not recorded which).

The rearrangement uses TRBV5-1 and TRBJ1-4; the match to TRBD1 covers 7 bases. J lost 7 bases, V lost 7 bases, and 7 bases had no gene match. The CDR3 spans 13 residues. Germline assignment: CDR1 SGHRS and CDR2 YFSETQ. This CDR3 is CASASGQSEKLFF. The CDR3 nucleotides read TGCGCCAGCGCTTCGGGACAGTCTGAAAAACTGTTTTTT.

The chain couples TRBV5-1 to TRBJ2-2; D is undetermined. The CDR3 spans 15 residues. The V gene lost 7 bases and the J gene lost 3 bases, with 16 bases spanning the gap. In germline, CDR1 is SGHRS, CDR2 YFSETQ. CDR3 in DNA: TGCGCCAGCTACCGGTCCGATCGAGACACCGGGGAGCTGTTTTTT. It encodes CASYRSDRDTGELFF.

This rearrangement joins TRBV2 to TRBJ2-1, with D perhaps matching TRBD2 (5 bases). Germline CDR1 and CDR2: SNHLY and FYNNEI. This CDR3 has 13 residues. Trimming shortened V by 10 bases and J by 1 base, and 11 bases separated the two germline ends. CDR3 protein: CATGRGSYNEQFF. The CDR3 region has the DNA TGTGCCACAGGCCGGGGATCCTACAATGAGCAGTTCTTC. Variable domain in full (rest from reference TRBV2 and TRBJ2-1): EPEVTQTPSHQVTQMGQEVILRCVPISNHLYFYWYRQILGQKVEFLVSFYNNEISEKSEIFDDQFSVERPDGSNFTLKIRSTKLEDSAMYFCATGRGSYNEQFFGPGTRLTVL.

The chain employs TRBV20-1 and TRBJ1-4, with D hard to call. The CDR3 consists of 12 residues. Germline V gene sequence: CDR1 DFQATT, CDR2 SNEGSKA (reference sequence). The ends were cut back, 3 bases at V and 7 bases at J, with 9 bases in the middle. CDR3 coding DNA: TGCAGTGCTAGTTACGGTGGTGAAAAACTGTTTTTT. As protein: CSASYGGEKLFF.

This chain uses TRBV5-1 with TRBJ2-1; 12 bases fit TRBD2. Germline assignment: CDR1 SGHRS and CDR2 YFSETQ. The CDR3 is 16 amino acids. V dropped 4 bases and J dropped 7; count of bases not matched to a gene: 9. This CDR3 is CASSKRTSGAGNEQFF. The CDR3 bases are TGCGCCAGCAGCAAAAGGACTAGCGGGGCCGGGAATGAGCAGTTCTTC.

The rearrangement uses TRBV5-1 and TRBJ1-2; TRBD1 aligns across 8 bases. From germline, CDR1 is SGHRS and CDR2 YFSETQ. The CDR3 length is 13 residues. V lost 4 bases, J lost 3 bases, and 2 bases stayed unmatched. DNA for the CDR3: TGCGCCAGCAGCAAGGACAGGGACTATGGCTACACCTTC. This translates into CASSKDRDYGYTF. The full variable domain, with the rest looked up from reference TRBV5-1 and TRBJ1-2, is KAGVTQTPRYLIKTRGQQVTLSCSPISGHRSVSWYQQTPGQGLQFLFEYFSETQRNKGNFPGRFSGRQFSNSRSEMNVSTLELGDSALYLCASSKDRDYGYTFGSGTRLTVV.

The genes are TRBV3-1 (or the pseudogene TRBV3-2) and TRBJ1-2; the D gene is possibly TRBD1 (6 bases). Trimming removed 0 bases from V and 7 bases from J, with 12 bases in between. The CDR3 has 14 residues. Germline-derived CDR1 and CDR2 are LGHDT and YNNKEL (reference sequence). The CDR3 spells CASSQDRDKGGYTF. As DNA, the CDR3 is TGTGCCAGCAGCCAAGACCGGGACAAGGGTGGCTACACCTTC.

This clone was recorded once. The CDR3, as DNA: TGTGCCAGCAGCCGCCGGACAGGGTGGGTCAATGAGCAGTTCTTC. Protein: CASSRRTGWVNEQFF. This rearrangement joins TRBV3-1 (or the pseudogene TRBV3-2) to TRBJ2-1; TRBD1 agrees at 8 bases. Germline V gene lookup returns CDR1 LGHDT and CDR2 YNNKEL (reference sequence). This CDR3 is 15 amino acids long. V was clipped by 4 bases and J by 6 bases; unmatched bases: 8.

The chain uses TRBV28 and TRBJ2-7, with D maybe TRBD2 (6 bases). V was shortened by 2 bases and J by 3 bases, with 17 bases between the two germline ends. The CDR3 loop spans 16 amino acids. Germline V gene sequence: CDR1 MDHEN, CDR2 SYDVKM. CDR3 amino acids: CASSLRGREVFYEQYF. In DNA form, the CDR3 reads TGTGCCAGCAGTTTACGGGGCAGGGAGGTTTTCTACGAGCAGTACTTC.

The rearrangement uses TRBV12-5 and TRBJ2-7; a weak D match, TRBD1 (6 bases). The CDR3 is made up of 13 amino acids. CDR1 and CDR2 from the germline V gene are LGHNT and FRNRAP. With 8 bases removed from V and 3 bases from J, the gap between germline ends came to 14 bases. The CDR3 region is CASSRSGHYEQYF. The CDR3 coding sequence is TGTGCTAGTTCGCGGTCGGGACACTACGAGCAGTACTTC.

The chain uses TRBV18 and TRBJ1-5; D might be TRBD1 (6 bases). Deletions cut 3 bases from V and 7 bases from J, with 13 bases between. Germline V gene lookup returns CDR1 KGHSH and CDR2 LQKENI. The CDR3 spans 14 residues. The CDR3 DNA reads as TGTGCCAGCTCACCTGGGGCAGGGGACCAGCCCCAGCATTTT. Its protein is CASSPGAGDQPQHF.

The chain has TRBV11-2 and TRBJ2-5; the match to TRBD1 covers 7 bases. Trimming at V came to 5 bases and at J to 5 bases, leaving 8 bases not matched to a gene. The CDR3 has 14 residues. Germline loops: CDR1 SGHAT, CDR2 FQNNGV. The CDR3, as DNA: TGTGCCAGCAGCCGACAGGGATTAGGGGAGACCCAGTACTTC. Its translation: CASSRQGLGETQYF.

V is TRBV19 and J is TRBJ1-5, with TRBD1 identical over 7 bases. Germline assignment: CDR1 LNHDA and CDR2 SQIVND (reference sequence). The V and J ends lost 7 bases and 1 base, in that order; junction bases with no gene match: 4. CDR3 length: 14 residues. CDR3 coding DNA: TGTGCCAGTACGGACAGGACAAGCAATCAGCCCCAGCATTTT. Translated, it gives CASTDRTSNQPQHF. The complete variable domain, with remaining parts taken from reference TRBV19 and TRBJ1-5, reads DGGITQSPKYLFRKEGQNVTLSCEQNLNHDAMYWYRQDPGQGLRLIYYSQIVNDFQKGDIAEGYSVSREKKESFPLTVTSAQKNPTAFYLCASTDRTSNQPQHFGDGTRLSIL.

This rearrangement joins TRBV2 to TRBJ2-1, with 9 bases aligning to TRBD2. The V gene end was trimmed by 5 bases and the J gene end by 8 bases; junction bases not matched to a gene: 13. Germline-derived CDR1 and CDR2 are SNHLY and FYNNEI. This CDR3 comprises 16 residues. The CDR3 sequence is CASSSVQRGARDEQFF. In DNA form, the CDR3 reads TGTGCCAGCAGTTCCGTCCAGCGGGGGGCGAGGGATGAGCAGTTCTTC. Drawing the rest from reference TRBV2 and TRBJ2-1, the complete variable domain is EPEVTQTPSHQVTQMGQEVILRCVPISNHLYFYWYRQILGQKVEFLVSFYNNEISEKSEIFDDQFSVERPDGSNFTLKIRSTKLEDSAMYFCASSSVQRGARDEQFFGPGTRLTVL.

The V and J genes are TRBV18 and TRBJ1-3; no clear D gene. The CDR3 is 14 residues long. Per the germline V gene, CDR1 is KGHSH and CDR2 is LQKENI. Trimming pared 1 base from V and 0 bases from J, leaving 4 bases between. The CDR3 region is CASSPQSSGNTIYF. Here the CDR3 DNA reads TGTGCCAGCTCACCACAGAGCTCTGGAAACACCATATATTTT.

The chain joins TRBV19 to TRBJ2-1, with TRBD2 matching 10 bases. Looked up from germline, CDR1 is LNHDA and CDR2 is SQIVND (reference sequence). CDR3 length: 15 residues. The ends lost 3 bases at V and 4 bases at J; junction bases unmatched: 3. CDR3 sequence: CASSIISGGYNEQFF. CDR3 sequence (DNA): TGTGCCAGTAGTATCATTAGCGGGGGGTACAATGAGCAGTTCTTC.

This chain's CDR3 is CASSDRAGTGELFF. The CDR3, as DNA: TGTGCCAGTAGCGACAGGGCGGGCACCGGGGAGCTGTTTTTT. The chain couples TRBV19 to TRBJ2-2; 7 bases are a match to TRBD1. The CDR3 is 14 residues long. The ends lost 6 bases at V and 4 bases at J; junction bases unmatched: 5. Germline CDR1 reads LNHDA; CDR2 reads SQIVND (reference sequence).

The rearrangement uses TRBV9 and TRBJ1-2; TRBD1 matches at 11 bases. Germline loops: CDR1 SGDLS, CDR2 YYNGEE. After removal of 0 bases from V and 4 bases from J, the junction contained 5 bases not matched to a gene. The CDR3 has 16 residues. This CDR3 is CASSVGGQGESYGYTF. The CDR3 DNA follows: TGTGCCAGCAGCGTAGGGGGACAGGGGGAGAGCTATGGCTACACCTTC.

Concerning this clone itself: This sample includes further DNA sequences coding for the same CDR3. The chain has TRBV5-4 and TRBJ1-1, with TRBD1 as a possible D gene (6 bases). The CDR3 is 13 residues long. V lost 5 bases to trimming and J lost 2 bases, with 10 bases between them. In germline, CDR1 is SGHNT, CDR2 YYREEE (reference sequence). The CDR3 DNA is TGTGCCAGCAGTTTACAGGGTAACACTGAAGCTTTCTTT. Its translation: CASSLQGNTEAFF.

This clone showed up just once. The chain links TRBV29-1 to TRBJ1-1; D unclear. The ends were cut back, 4 bases at V and 12 bases at J, with 12 bases in the middle. This CDR3 has 10 residues. The germline CDR1 and CDR2 sequences are SQVTM and ANQGSEA. The CDR3 DNA reads TGCAGCGTTGGATACTTAGAATCTTTCTTT. Translated: CSVGYLESFF.

The CDR3 sequence is CASKEQYSNQPQHF. Written as DNA, the CDR3 is TGTGCCAGCAAAGAGCAATATAGCAATCAGCCCCAGCATTTT. The genes are TRBV2 and TRBJ1-5, with unresolved D. This CDR3 is built from 14 residues. Trimming removed 7 bases from V and 0 bases from J, with 10 bases in between. The germline CDR1 and CDR2 sequences are SNHLY and FYNNEI.